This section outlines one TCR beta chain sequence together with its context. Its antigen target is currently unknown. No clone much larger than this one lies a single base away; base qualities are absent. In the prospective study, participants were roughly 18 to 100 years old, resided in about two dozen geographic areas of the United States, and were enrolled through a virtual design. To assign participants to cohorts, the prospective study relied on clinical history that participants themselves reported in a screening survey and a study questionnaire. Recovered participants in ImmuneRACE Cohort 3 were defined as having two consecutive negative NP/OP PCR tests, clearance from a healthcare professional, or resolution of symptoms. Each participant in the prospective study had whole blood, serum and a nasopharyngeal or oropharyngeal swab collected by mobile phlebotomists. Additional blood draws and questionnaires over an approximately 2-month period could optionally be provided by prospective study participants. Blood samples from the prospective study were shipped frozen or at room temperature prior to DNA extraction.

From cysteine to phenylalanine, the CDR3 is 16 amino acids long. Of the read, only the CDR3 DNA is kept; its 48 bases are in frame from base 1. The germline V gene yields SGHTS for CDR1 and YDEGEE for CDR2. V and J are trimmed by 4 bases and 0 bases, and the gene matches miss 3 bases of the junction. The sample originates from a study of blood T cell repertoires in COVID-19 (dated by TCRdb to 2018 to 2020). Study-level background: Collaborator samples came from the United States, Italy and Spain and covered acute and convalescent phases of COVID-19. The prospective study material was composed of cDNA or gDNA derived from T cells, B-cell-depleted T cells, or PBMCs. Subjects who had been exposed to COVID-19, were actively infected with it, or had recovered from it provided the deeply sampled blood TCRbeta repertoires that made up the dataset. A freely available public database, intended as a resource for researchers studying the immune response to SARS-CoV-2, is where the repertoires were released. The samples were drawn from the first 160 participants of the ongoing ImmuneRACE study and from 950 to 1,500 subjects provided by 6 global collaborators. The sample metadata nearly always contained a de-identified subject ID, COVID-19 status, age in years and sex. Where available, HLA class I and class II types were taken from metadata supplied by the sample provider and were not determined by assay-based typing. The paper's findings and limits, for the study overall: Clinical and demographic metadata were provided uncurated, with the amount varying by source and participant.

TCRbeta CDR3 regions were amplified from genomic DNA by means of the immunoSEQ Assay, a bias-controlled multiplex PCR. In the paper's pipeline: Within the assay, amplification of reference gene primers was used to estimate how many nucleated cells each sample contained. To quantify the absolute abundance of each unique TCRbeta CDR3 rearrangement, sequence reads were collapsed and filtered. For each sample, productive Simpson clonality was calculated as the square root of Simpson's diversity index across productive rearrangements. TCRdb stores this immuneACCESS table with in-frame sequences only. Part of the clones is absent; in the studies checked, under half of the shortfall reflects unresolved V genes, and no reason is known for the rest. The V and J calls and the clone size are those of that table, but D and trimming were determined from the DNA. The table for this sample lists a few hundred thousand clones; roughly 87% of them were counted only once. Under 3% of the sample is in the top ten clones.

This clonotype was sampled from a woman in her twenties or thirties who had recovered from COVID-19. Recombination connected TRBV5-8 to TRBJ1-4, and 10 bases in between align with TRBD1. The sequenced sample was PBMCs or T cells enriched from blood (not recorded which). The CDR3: CASSPGQGATNEKLFF. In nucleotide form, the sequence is TGTGCCAGCAGCCCAGGACAGGGGGCAACTAATGAAAAACTGTTTTTT.